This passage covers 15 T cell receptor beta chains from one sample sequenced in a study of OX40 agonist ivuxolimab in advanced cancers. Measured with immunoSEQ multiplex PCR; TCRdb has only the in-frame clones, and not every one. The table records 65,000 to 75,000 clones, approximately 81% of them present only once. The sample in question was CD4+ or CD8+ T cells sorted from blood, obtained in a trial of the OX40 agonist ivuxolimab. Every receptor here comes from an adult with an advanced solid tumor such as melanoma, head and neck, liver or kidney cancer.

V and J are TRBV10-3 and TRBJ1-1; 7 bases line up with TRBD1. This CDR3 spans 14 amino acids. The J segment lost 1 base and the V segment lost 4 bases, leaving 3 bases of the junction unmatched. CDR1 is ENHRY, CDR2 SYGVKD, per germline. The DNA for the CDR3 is TGTGCCATCAGTGTCGCAGGGGGGAACACTGAAGCTTTCTTT. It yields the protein CAISVAGGNTEAFF.

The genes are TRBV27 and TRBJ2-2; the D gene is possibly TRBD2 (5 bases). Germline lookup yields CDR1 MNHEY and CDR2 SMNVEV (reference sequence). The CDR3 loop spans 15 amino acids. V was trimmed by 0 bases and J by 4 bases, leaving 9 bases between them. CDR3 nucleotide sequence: TGTGCCAGCAGTTTATCGCCGGGAATCACCGGGGAGCTGTTTTTT. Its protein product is CASSLSPGITGELFF.

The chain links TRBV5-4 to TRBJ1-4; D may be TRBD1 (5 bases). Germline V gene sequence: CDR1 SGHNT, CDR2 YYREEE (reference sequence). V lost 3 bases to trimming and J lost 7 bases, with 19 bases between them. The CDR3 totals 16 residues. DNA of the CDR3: TGTGCCAGCAGCTCACGACGGACACGTGGAGGTGAAAAACTGTTTTTT. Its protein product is CASSSRRTRGGEKLFF.

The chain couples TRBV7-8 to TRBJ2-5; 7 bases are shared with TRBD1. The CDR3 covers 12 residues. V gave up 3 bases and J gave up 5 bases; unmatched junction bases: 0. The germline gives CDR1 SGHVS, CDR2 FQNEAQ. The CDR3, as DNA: TGTGCCAGCAGCTTCAGGGGGGAGACCCAGTACTTC. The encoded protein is CASSFRGETQYF.

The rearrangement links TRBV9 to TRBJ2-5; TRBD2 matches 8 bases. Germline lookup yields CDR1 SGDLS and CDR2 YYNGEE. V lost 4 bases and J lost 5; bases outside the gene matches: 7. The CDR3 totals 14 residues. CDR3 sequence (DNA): TGTGCCAGCAGCCGGGGGGGCCTGGGGGAGACCCAGTACTTC. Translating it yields CASSRGGLGETQYF.

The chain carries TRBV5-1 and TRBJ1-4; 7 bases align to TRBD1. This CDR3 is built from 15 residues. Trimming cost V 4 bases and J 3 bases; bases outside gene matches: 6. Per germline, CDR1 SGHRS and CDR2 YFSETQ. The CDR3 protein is CASSRTGSANEKLFF. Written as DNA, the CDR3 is TGCGCCAGCAGCAGGACAGGTTCAGCTAATGAAAAACTGTTTTTT.

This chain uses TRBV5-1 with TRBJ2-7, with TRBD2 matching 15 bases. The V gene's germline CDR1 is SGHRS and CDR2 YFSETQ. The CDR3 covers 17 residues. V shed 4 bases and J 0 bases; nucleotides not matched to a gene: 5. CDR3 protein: CASSEGTSGGYSYEQYF. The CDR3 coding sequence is TGCGCCAGCAGCGAAGGGACTAGCGGGGGGTACTCCTACGAGCAGTACTTC. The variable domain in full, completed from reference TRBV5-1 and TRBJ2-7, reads KAGVTQTPRYLIKTRGQQVTLSCSPISGHRSVSWYQQTPGQGLQFLFEYFSETQRNKGNFPGRFSGRQFSNSRSEMNVSTLELGDSALYLCASSEGTSGGYSYEQYFGPGTRLTVT.

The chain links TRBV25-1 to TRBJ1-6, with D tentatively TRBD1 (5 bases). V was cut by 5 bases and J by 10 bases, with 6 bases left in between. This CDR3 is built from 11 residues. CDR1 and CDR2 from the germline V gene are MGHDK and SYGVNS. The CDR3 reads CASSQGSPLHF. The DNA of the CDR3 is TGTGCCAGCAGTCAGGGCTCACCCCTCCACTTT.

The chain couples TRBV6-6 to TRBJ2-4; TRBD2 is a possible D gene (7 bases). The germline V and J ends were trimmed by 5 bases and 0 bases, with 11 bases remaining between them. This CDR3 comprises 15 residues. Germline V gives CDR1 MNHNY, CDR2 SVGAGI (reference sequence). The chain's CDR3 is CASSEGGLAKNIQYF. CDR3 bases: TGTGCCAGCAGTGAGGGGGGGCTAGCCAAAAACATTCAGTACTTC.

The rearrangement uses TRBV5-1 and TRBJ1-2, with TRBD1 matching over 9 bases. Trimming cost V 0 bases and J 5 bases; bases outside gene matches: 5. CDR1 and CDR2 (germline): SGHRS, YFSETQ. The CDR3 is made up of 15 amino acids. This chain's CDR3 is CASSLEQGAMYGYTF. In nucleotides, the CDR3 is TGCGCCAGCAGCTTGGAACAGGGGGCAATGTATGGCTACACCTTC.

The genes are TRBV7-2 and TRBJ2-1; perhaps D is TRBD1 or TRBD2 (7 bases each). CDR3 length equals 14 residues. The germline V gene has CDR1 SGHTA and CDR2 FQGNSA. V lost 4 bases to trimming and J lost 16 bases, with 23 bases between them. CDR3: CASSSGGPGTVRFF. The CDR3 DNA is TGTGCCAGCAGCTCGGGGGGTCCCGGGACAGTTCGTTTCTTC.

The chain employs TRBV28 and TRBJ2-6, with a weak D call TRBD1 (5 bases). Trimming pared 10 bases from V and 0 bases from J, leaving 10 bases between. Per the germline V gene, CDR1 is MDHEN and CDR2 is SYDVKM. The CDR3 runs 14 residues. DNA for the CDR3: TGTGCCACCACACAGGACTCTGGGGCCAACGTCCTGACTTTC. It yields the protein CATTQDSGANVLTF.

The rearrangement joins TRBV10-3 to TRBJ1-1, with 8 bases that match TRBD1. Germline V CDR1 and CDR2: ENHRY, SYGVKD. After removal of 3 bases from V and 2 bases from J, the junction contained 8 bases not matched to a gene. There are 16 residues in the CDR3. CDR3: CAISDTVDRANTEAFF. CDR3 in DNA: TGTGCCATCAGTGACACGGTGGACAGGGCAAACACTGAAGCTTTCTTT.

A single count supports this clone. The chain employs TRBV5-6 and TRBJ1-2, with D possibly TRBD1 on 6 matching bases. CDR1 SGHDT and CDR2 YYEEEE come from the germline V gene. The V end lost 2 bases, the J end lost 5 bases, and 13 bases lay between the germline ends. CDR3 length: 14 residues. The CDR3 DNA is TGTGCCAGCAGCTTTGGACAGCTCTCATATGGCTACACCTTC. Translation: CASSFGQLSYGYTF.

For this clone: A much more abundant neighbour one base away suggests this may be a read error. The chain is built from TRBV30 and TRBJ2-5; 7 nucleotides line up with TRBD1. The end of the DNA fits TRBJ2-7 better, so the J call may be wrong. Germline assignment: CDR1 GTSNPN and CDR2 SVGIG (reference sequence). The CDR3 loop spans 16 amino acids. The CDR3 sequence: CAWSVKDRSPAYEQYF. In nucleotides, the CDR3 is TGTGCTTGGAGTGTAAAGGACAGGTCACCCGCCTACGAGCAGTACTTC.